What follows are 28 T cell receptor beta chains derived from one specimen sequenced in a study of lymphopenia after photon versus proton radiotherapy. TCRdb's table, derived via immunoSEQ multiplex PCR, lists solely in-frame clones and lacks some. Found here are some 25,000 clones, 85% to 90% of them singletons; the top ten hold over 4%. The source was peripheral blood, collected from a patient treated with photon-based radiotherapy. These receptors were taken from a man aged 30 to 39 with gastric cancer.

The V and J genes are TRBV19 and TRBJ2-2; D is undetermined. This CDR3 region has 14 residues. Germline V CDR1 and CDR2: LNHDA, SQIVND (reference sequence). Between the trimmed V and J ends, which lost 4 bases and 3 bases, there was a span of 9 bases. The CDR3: CASSTDADTGELFF. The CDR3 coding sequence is TGTGCCAGTAGTACTGACGCCGACACCGGGGAGCTGTTTTTT.

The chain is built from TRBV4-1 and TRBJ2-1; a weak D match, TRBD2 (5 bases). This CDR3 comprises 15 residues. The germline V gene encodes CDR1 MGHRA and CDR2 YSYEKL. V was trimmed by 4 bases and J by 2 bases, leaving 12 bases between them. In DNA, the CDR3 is TGCGCCAGCAGCCGAGGACTGGAAACCTACAATGAGCAGTTCTTC. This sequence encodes CASSRGLETYNEQFF.

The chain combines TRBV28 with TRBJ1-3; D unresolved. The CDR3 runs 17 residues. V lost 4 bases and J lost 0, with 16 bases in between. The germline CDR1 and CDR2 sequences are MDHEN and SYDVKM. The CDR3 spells CASSSLKETFSGNTIYF. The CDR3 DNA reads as TGTGCCAGCAGTTCCCTGAAGGAGACCTTCTCTGGAAACACCATATATTTT.

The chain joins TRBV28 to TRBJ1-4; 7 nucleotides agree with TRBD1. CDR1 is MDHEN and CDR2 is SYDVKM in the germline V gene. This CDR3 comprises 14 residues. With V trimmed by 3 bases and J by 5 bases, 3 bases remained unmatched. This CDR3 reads CASSLDRPNEKLFF. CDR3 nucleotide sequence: TGTGCCAGCAGTTTGGACAGGCCCAATGAAAAACTGTTTTTT.

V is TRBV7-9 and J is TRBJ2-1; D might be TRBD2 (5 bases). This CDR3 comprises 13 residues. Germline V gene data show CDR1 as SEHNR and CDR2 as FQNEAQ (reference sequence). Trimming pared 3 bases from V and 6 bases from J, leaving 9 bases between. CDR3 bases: TGTGCCAGCAGCTTGAGGGAGAGCAATGAGCAGTTCTTC. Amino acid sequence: CASSLRESNEQFF.

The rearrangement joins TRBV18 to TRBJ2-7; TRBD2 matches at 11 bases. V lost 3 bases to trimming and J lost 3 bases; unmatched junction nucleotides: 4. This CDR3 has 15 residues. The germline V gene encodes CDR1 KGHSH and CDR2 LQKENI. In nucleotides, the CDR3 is TGTGCCAGCTCACCCGCCGGGACTAGCGGCTACGAGCAGTACTTC. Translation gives CASSPAGTSGYEQYF.

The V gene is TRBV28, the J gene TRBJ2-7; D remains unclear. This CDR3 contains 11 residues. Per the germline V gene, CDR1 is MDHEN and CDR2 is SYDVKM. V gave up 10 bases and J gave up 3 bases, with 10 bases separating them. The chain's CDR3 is CATGTLYEQYF. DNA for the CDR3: TGTGCCACCGGAACTCTCTACGAGCAGTACTTC.

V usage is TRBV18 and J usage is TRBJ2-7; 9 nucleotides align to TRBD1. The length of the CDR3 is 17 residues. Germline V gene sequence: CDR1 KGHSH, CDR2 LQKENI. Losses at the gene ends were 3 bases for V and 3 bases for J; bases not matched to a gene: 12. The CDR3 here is CASSPVWGTGIHYEQYF. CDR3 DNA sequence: TGTGCCAGCTCACCGGTGTGGGGGACAGGGATTCACTACGAGCAGTACTTC.

For the CDR3, the DNA is TGCGCCAGCAGCGAAGGGGTTTCGGATCAGCCCCAGCATTTT. Encoded protein: CASSEGVSDQPQHF. The chain employs TRBV5-1 and TRBJ1-5, with D tentatively TRBD1 (5 bases). The CDR3 contains 14 residues. V shed 4 bases and J shed 5 bases, with 13 bases lying between them. CDR1 is SGHRS and CDR2 is YFSETQ in the germline V gene.

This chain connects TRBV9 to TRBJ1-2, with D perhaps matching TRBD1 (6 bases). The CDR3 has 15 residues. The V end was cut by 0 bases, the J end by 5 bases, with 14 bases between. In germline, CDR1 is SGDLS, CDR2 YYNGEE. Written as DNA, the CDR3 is TGTGCCAGCAGCGTAGGATCAGGGGAGTCGTATGGCTACACCTTC. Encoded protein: CASSVGSGESYGYTF.

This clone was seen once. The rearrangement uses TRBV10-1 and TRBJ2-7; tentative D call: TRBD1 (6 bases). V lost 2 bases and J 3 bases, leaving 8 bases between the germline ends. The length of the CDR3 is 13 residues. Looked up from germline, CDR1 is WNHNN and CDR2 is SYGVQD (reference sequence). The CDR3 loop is CASSERTDYEQYF. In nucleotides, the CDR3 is TGCGCCAGCAGTGAGAGGACAGACTACGAGCAGTACTTC.

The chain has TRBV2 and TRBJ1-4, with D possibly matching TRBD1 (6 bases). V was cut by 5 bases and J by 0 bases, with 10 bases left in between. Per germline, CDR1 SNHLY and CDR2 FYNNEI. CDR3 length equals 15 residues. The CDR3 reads CASSWTAPTNEKLFF. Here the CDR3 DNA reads TGTGCCAGCAGTTGGACAGCCCCAACTAATGAAAAACTGTTTTTT.

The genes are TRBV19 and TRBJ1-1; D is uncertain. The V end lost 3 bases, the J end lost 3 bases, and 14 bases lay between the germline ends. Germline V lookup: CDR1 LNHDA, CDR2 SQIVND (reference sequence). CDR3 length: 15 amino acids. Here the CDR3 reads CASSMRGRVHTEAFF. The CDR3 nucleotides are TGTGCCAGTAGTATGAGAGGGAGGGTGCACACTGAAGCTTTCTTT.

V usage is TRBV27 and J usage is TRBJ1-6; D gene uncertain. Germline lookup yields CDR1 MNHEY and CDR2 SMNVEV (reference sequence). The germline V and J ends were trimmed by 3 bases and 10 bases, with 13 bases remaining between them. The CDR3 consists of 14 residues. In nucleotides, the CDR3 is TGTGCCAGCAGTTTCCAGTCTCAAGACTCACCCCTCCACTTT. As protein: CASSFQSQDSPLHF.

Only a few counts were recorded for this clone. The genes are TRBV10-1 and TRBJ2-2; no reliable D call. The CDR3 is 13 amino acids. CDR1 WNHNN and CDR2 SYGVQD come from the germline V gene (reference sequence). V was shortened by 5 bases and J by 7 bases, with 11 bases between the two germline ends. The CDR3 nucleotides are TGCGCCAGCAGTCCAAACGAAGTCGGGGAGCTGTTTTTT. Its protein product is CASSPNEVGELFF.

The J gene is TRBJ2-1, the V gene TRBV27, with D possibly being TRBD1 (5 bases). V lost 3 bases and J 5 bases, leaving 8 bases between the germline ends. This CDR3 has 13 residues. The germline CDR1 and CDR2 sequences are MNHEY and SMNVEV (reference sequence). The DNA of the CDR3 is TGTGCCAGCAGTTTTGACAGCGACAATGAGCAGTTCTTC. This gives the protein CASSFDSDNEQFF.

The CDR3 region has the DNA TGTGCCAGCAGCGGACACACCGGGACTCGGGATACGCAGTATTTT. Translating gives CASSGHTGTRDTQYF. The V and J genes are TRBV7-2 and TRBJ2-3, with D tentatively TRBD2 (6 bases). Between the trimmed V and J ends, which lost 5 bases and 6 bases, there was a span of 18 bases. This CDR3 is 15 amino acids long. Germline-derived CDR1 and CDR2 are SGHTA and FQGNSA.

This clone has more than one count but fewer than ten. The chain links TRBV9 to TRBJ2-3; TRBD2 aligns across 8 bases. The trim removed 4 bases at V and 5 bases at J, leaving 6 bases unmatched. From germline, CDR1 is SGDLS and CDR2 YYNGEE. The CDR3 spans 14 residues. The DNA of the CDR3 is TGTGCCAGCAGCCTGGGACTAGGAGAAGATACGCAGTATTTT. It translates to CASSLGLGEDTQYF.

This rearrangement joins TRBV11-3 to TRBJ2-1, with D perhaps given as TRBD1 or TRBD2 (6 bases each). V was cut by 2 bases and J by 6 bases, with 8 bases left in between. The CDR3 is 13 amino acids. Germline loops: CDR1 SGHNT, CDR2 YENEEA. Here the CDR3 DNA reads TGTGCCAGCAGCTTAAGGGGGGTCAATGAGCAGTTCTTC. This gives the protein CASSLRGVNEQFF.

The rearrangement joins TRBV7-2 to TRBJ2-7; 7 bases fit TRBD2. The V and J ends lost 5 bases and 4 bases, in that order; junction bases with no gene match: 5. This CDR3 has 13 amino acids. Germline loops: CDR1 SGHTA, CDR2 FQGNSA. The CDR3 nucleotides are TGTGCCAGCAGCCGGGGGGAACCTTACGAGCAGTACTTC. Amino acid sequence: CASSRGEPYEQYF.

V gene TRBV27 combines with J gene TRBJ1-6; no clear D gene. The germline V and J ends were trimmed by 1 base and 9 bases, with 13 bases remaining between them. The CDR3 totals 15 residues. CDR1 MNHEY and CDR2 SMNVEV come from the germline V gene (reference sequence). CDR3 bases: TGTGCCAGCAGTTTATTCTCGGGTTACGGTTCACCCCTCCACTTT. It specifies CASSLFSGYGSPLHF.

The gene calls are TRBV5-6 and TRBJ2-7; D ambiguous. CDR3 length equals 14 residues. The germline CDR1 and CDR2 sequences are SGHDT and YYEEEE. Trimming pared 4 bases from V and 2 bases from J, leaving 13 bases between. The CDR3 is CASSQTGQTYEQYF. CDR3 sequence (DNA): TGTGCCAGCAGCCAGACCGGGCAAACCTACGAGCAGTACTTC.

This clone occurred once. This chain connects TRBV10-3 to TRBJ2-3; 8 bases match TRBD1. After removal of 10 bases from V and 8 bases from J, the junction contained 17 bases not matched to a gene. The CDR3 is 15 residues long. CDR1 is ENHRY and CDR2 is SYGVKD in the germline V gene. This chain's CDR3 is CASRRGQALGGTQYF. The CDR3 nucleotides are TGTGCCAGCCGGCGGGGACAGGCGCTAGGCGGTACGCAGTATTTT.

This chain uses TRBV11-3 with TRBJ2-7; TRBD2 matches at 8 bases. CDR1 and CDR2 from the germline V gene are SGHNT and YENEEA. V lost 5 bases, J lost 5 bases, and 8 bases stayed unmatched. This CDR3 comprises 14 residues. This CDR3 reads CASSQTGLGDEQYF. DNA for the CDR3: TGTGCCAGCAGCCAAACGGGACTAGGGGACGAGCAGTACTTC.

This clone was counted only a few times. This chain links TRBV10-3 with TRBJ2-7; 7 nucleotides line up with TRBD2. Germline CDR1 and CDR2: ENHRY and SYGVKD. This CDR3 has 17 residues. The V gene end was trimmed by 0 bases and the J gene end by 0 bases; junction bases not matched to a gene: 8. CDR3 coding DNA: TGTGCCATCAGTGAGTCGTTGGCGGGGGAACACTCCTACGAGCAGTACTTC. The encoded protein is CAISESLAGEHSYEQYF.

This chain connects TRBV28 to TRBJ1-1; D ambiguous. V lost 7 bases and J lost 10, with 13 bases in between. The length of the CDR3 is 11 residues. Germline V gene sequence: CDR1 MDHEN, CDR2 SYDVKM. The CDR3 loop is CASTSLVGAFF. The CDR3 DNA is TGTGCCAGCACCTCCCTGGTGGGAGCTTTCTTT.

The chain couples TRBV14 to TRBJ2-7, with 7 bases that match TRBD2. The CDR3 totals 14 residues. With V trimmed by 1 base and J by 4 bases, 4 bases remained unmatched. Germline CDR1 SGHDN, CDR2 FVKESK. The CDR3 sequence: CASSQGRGLYEQYF. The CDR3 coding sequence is TGTGCCAGCAGCCAAGGACGGGGACTATACGAGCAGTACTTC. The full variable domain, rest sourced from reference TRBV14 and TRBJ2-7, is EAGVTQFPSHSVIEKGQTVTLRCDPISGHDNLYWYRRVMGKEIKFLLHFVKESKQDESGMPNNRFLAERTGGTYSTLKVQPAELEDSGVYFCASSQGRGLYEQYFGPGTRLTVT.

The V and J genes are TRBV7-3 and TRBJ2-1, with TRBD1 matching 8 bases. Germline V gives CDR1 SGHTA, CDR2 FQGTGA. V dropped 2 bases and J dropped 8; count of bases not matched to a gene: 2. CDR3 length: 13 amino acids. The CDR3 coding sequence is TGTGCCAGCAGCTTACAGGGGGCGGATGAGCAGTTCTTC. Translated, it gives CASSLQGADEQFF.